This T cell receptor (beta chain) was sequenced during a study of post-analysis software for immune sequencing data (dated by TCRdb to 2014 to 2015). About the study as a whole: Recorded disease courses included relapsing-remitting, secondary progressive and progressive-relapsing multiple sclerosis, with some patients lacking subtype annotation. A subset of samples was prepared in parallel using single-end sample barcoding, then pooled and co-amplified after Illumina adapter ligation. The multiple sclerosis patient repertoires were compared with more than 10 previously published healthy control repertoires from donors aged about 6 to 28 years.

The germline V gene (reference sequence) sets CDR1 to DFQATT and CDR2 to SNEGSKA. Trimming at the junction amounts to 1 base on V and 1 base on J, and the germline ends lie 6 bases apart. The CDR3 has 13 amino acids, counting the end cysteine and phenylalanine. The CDR3 DNA has 39 bases and is translated from base 1. To demonstrate the VDJtools post-analysis software, TCR beta repertoires were profiled from the peripheral blood of some 12 young patients with multiple sclerosis. The multiple sclerosis patients were children and adolescents between roughly 6 and 17 years of age. Study-level results and caveats: Direct clustering with F measure revealed strong co-clustering of samples prepared in the same batch, which led to a batch-effect correction. Patients showed significantly higher frequencies than controls for several TRBV segments, among them TRBV5-6, TRBV5-1 and TRBV20-1. Normalized Chao1 diversity was significantly lower in multiple sclerosis patients than controls, suggesting substantial peripheral T-cell clonal expansion. The control group was slightly older than the multiple sclerosis patient group.

Notes on this clonotype: There is no known antigen for this receptor. Per-nucleotide qualities are absent, and no much larger clonotype sits a single base away.

Libraries were made using PCR. TCRdb names Illumina HiSeq 2500 as the instrument used. Unique molecular identifiers were incorporated into TCR beta cDNA libraries to reduce PCR and sequencing biases. Per 1 to 10 million input T cells, some 500,000 cDNA molecules were obtained, such that each molecule approximated one T cell. The patient libraries were prepared and sequenced with the same protocol used for the earlier healthy control dataset. Samples belonging to the same batch were prepared together, multiplexed and sequenced on a shared HiSeq lane. Turning to the authors' computational methods: Raw barcoded reads were processed with MIGEC, and single-read molecular identifier groups were discarded before consensus assembly and CDR3 extraction. VDJtools was used for post-analysis of the clonotype tables, and diversity was normalized by down-sampling every dataset to the size of the smallest sample. To correct batch-related cross-sample contamination, repertoire overlap clustering matched CDR3 amino acid sequences but not nucleotide sequences. TCRdb reprocessed the public reads (quality trimming at Q25 with fastp, clone calling with MiXCR) and kept in-frame beta chains. Each record represents a unique CDR3 protein, reported with the most common genes and DNA among its rows. TCRdb's processing, not the authors', yielded these V and J calls. This sample lists under 200,000 distinct CDR3 sequences; 29% were detected once. Of the sample, around 3.7% is held by the ten largest clones.

Sample: blood. The sequence derives from a girl under 18 with multiple sclerosis. The chain couples TRBV20-1 to TRBJ2-3, with the D gene call left open. The encoded CDR3 is CSARGPGTDTQYF. The nucleotide sequence reads TGCAGTGCTAGAGGGCCCGGCACAGATACGCAGTATTTT.